The clone carrying this TCR beta chain was recorded many times. Its antigen is undetermined. From the PCR reads, TCRdb called clonotypes with MiXCR, one entry per CDR3 protein. The sample lists about 510,000 distinct CDR3 sequences; about 22% were seen once. These data originate in a study of molecular identifiers for immune sequencing clone quantification. Findings and caveats of the study: In a background of over 750,000 naive cells, spiked Jurkat TCR RNA from one cell was reportedly detectable.

Sequencing was done on a sample of naive CD8+ T cells from blood, with Jurkat cell RNA spiked in. Subset defined: FACS-sorted CD8+CD4-CCR7+CD45RA+ naive T cells. The TCR originated in a human donor in good health. Some libraries in this study had Jurkat cell RNA spiked in.

The CDR3 DNA follows: TGCGCCAGCAGCCAATCGGCACAGGGGGCTTACGAGCAGTACTTC. This translates into CASSQSAQGAYEQYF. The chain couples TRBV4-3 to TRBJ2-7; 9 bases map to TRBD1. Germline lookup yields CDR1 LGHNA and CDR2 YSLEER. Losses at the gene ends were 2 bases for V and 4 bases for J; bases not matched to a gene: 6. The CDR3 runs to 15 residues.